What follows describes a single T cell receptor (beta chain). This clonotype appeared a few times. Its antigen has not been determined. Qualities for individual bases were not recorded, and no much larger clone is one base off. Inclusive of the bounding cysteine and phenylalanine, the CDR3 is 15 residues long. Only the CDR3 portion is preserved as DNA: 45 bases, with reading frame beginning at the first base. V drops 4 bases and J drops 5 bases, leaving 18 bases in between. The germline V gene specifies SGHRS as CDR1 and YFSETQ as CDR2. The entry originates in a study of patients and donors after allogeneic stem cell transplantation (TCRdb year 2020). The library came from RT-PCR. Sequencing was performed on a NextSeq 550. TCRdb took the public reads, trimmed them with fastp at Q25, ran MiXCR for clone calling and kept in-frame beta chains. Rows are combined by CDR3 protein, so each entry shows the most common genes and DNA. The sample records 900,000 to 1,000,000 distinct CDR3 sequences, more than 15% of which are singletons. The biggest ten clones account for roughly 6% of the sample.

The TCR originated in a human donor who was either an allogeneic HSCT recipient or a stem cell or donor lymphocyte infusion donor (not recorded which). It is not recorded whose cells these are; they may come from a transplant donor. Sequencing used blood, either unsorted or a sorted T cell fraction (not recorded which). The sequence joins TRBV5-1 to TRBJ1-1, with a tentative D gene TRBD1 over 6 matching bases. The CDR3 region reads CASSPVGGPGTEAFF. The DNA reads TGCGCCAGCAGCCCAGTGGGGGGCCCTGGGACTGAAGCTTTCTTT.